This T cell receptor beta chain derives from a study of blood T cell repertoires in COVID-19 (dated by TCRdb to between 2020 and 2021). A note on the overall study: Collaborator samples came from the United States, Italy and Spain and covered acute and convalescent phases of COVID-19. The prospective study material was composed of cDNA or gDNA derived from T cells, B-cell-depleted T cells, or PBMCs. Subjects who had been exposed to COVID-19, were actively infected with it, or had recovered from it provided the deeply sampled blood TCRbeta repertoires that made up the dataset. The repertoires were released in a freely available public database intended as a resource for research on the immune response to SARS-CoV-2. The samples were drawn from the first 160 participants of the ongoing ImmuneRACE study and from under 1,500 subjects provided by 6 global collaborators. The sample metadata nearly always contained a de-identified subject ID, COVID-19 status, age in years and sex. Where HLA class I and class II types were available, the types were taken from metadata supplied by the sample provider, not from assay-based typing.

The collaborating institutions used their own protocols to collect whole blood in K2EDTA tubes. For TCRbeta analysis, collaborators shipped samples as frozen whole blood, isolated PBMCs, or DNA extracted from either of those sample types. TCRbeta CDR3 regions were amplified from genomic DNA using the immunoSEQ Assay, a bias-controlled multiplex PCR. In the source study's methods: Nucleated cell counts per sample were estimated from amplification of reference gene primers within the assay. To quantify the absolute abundance of each unique TCRbeta CDR3 rearrangement, sequence reads were collapsed and filtered. For each sample, productive Simpson clonality was calculated by taking the square root of Simpson's diversity index across productive rearrangements. Not all clones reach the TCRdb copy of this immuneACCESS table, which keeps in-frame sequences only. Checked studies attribute under half of the gap to unresolved V genes and leave the rest unexplained. D and trimming were read from the DNA, whereas the V and J calls and clone size are those reported in that table. The sample table shows 130,000 to 150,000 clones, and approximately 84% are seen once. The ten largest clones capture 1.9% of the sample.

There are 15 amino acids in the CDR3, from cysteine to phenylalanine inclusive. Of the read, only the CDR3 DNA is kept; its 45 bases are in frame from base 1. Via the germline V gene, CDR1 is SGHVS and CDR2 FNYEAQ. Unmatched junction bases come to 10, with V trimmed by 7 bases and J by 2 bases. Note on this clone: The clone's antigen remains unknown. No much larger clone is present one base from it, and per-base qualities are unavailable.

Beyond this particular receptor, the publication reports: The amount of clinical and demographic metadata varied by source and participant and was provided uncurated.

This clonotype was sampled from a woman aged 55-69 years with acute or convalescent COVID-19. Rearrangement joined TRBV7-6 to TRBJ2-7; TRBD1 agrees with 8 junctional bases. The sequencing input was peripheral blood. The CDR3 protein is CASTIGQGSAYEQYF. The base sequence is TGTGCCAGCACCATAGGACAGGGTTCAGCCTACGAGCAGTACTTC.